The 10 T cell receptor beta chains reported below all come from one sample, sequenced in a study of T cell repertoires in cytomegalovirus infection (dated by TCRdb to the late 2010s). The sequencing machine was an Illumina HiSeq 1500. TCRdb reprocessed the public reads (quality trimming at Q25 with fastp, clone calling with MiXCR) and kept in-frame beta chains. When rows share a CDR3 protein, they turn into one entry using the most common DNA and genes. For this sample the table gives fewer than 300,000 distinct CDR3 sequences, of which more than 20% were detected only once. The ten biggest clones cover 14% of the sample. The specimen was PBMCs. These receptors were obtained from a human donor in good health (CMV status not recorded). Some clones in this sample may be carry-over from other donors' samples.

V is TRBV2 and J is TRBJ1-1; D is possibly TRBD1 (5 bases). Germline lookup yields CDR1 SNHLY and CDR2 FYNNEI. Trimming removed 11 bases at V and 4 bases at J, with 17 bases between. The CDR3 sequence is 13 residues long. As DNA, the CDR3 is TGTGCCCAACGGGCAGGGTCGGGCACTGAAGCTTTCTTT. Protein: CAQRAGSGTEAFF.

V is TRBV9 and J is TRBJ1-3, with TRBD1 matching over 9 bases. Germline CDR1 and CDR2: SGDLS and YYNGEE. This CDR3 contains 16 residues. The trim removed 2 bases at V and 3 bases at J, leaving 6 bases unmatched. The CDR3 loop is CASSVAQGAVGNTIYF. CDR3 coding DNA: TGTGCCAGCAGCGTGGCACAGGGGGCCGTTGGAAACACCATATATTTT.

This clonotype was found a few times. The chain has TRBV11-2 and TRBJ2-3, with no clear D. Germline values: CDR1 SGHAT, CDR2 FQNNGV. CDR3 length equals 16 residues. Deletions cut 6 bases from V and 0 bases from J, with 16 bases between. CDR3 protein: CASSRALTFSTDTQYF. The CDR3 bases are TGTGCCAGCAGTCGGGCCCTGACGTTTAGCACAGATACGCAGTATTTT.

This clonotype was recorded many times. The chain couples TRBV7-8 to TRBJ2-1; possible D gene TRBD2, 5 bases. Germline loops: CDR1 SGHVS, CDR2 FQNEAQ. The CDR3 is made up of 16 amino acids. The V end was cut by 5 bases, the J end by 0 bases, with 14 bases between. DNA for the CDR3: TGTGCCAGCAGCCACCGGGTGGGGAGCTCCTACAATGAGCAGTTCTTC. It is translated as CASSHRVGSSYNEQFF.

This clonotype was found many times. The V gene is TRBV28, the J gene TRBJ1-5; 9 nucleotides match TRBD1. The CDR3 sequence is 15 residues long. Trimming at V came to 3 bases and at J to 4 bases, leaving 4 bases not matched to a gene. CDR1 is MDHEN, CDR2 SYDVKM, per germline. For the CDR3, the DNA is TGTGCCAGCAGTTTTACAGGGGGCCTAAATCAGCCCCAGCATTTT. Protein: CASSFTGGLNQPQHF.

CDR3 DNA sequence: TGTGCTAGTGGCCTTTACCCGAACACCGGGGAGCTGTTTTTT. This encodes CASGLYPNTGELFF. V gene TRBV12-5 combines with J gene TRBJ2-2; D gene uncertain. Trimming cost V 6 bases and J 0 bases, with 8 bases left between them. This CDR3 region has 14 residues. Germline V gene data show CDR1 as LGHNT and CDR2 as FRNRAP. Based on the CDR3 plus reference TRBV12-5 and TRBJ2-2, the full variable domain is DARVTQTPRHKVTEMGQEVTMRCQPILGHNTVFWYRQTMMQGLELLAYFRNRAPLDDSGMPKDRFSAEMPDATLATLKIQPSEPRDSAVYFCASGLYPNTGELFFGEGSRLTVL.

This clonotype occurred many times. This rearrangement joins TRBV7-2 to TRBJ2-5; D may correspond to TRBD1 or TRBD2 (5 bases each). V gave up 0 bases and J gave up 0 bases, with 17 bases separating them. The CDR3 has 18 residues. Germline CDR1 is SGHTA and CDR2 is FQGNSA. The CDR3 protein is CASSLAMPGRQNQETQYF. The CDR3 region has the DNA TGTGCCAGCAGCTTAGCGATGCCAGGGAGACAAAACCAAGAGACCCAGTACTTC.

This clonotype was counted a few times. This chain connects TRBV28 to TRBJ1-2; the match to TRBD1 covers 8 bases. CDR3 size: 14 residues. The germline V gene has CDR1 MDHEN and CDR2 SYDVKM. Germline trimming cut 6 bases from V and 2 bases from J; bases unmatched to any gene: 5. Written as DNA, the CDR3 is TGTGCCAGCAGGGTGACAGGGGCCAACTATGGCTACACCTTC. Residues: CASRVTGANYGYTF.

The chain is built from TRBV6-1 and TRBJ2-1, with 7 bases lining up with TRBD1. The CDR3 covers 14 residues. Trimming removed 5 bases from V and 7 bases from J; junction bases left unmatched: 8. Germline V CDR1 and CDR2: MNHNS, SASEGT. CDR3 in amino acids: CASSKTGVGNEQFF. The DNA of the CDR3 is TGTGCCAGCAGTAAAACAGGGGTGGGGAATGAGCAGTTCTTC.

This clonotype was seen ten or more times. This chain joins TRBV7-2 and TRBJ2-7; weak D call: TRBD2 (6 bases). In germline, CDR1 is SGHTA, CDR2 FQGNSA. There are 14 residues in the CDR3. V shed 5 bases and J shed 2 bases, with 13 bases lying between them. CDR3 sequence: CASSRDLPPYEQYF. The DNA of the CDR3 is TGTGCCAGCAGCCGGGACTTGCCCCCCTACGAGCAGTACTTC.